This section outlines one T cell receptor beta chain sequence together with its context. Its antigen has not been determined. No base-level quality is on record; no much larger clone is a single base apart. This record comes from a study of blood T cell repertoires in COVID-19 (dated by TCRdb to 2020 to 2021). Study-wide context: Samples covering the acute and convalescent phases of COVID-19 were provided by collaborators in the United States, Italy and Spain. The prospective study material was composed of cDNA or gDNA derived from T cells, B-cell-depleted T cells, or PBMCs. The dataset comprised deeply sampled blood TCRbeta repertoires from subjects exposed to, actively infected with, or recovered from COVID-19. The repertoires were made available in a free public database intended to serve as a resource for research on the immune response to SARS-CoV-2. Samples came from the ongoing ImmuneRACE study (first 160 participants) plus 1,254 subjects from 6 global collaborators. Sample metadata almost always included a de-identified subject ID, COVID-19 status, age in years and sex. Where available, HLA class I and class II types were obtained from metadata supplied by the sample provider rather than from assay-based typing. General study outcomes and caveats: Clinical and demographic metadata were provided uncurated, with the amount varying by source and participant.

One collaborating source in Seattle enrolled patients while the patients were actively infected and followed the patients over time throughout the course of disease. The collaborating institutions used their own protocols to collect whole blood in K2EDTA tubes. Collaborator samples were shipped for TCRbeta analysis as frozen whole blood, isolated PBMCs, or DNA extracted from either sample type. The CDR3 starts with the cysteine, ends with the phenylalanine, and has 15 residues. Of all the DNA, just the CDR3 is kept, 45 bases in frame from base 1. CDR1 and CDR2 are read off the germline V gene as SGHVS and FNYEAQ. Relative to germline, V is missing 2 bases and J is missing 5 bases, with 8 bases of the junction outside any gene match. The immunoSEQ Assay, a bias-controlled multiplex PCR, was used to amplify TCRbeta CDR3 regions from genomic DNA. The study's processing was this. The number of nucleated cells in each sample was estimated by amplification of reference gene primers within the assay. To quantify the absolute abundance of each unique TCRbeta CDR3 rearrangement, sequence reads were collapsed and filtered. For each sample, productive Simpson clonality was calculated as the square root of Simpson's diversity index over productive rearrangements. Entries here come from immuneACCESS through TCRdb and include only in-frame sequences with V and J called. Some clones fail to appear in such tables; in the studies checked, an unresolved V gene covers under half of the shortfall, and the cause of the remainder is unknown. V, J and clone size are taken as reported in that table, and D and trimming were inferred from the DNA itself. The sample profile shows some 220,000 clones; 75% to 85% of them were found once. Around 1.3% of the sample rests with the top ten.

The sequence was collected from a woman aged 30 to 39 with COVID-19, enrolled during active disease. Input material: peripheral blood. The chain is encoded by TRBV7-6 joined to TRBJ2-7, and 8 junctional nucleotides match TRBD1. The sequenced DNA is TGTGCCAGCAGCTTATCGGACAGGGTGTCTAACGAGCAGTACTTC. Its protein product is CASSLSDRVSNEQYF.